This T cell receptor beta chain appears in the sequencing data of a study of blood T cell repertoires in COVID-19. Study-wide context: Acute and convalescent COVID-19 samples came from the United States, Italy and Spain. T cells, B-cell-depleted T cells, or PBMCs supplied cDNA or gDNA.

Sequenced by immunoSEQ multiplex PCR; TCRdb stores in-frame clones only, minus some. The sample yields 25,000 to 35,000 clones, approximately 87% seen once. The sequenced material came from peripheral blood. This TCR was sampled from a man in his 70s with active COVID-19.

The CDR3 here is CATSSGGLETQYF. The CDR3 nucleotides read TGTGCCACCTCTAGCGGGGGGTTGGAGACCCAGTACTTC. This chain links TRBV24-1 with TRBJ2-5, with 11 bases fitting TRBD2. The V gene end was trimmed by 9 bases and the J gene end by 5 bases; junction bases not matched to a gene: 4. Germline-derived CDR1 and CDR2 are KGHDR and SFDVKD. The CDR3 loop spans 13 amino acids.